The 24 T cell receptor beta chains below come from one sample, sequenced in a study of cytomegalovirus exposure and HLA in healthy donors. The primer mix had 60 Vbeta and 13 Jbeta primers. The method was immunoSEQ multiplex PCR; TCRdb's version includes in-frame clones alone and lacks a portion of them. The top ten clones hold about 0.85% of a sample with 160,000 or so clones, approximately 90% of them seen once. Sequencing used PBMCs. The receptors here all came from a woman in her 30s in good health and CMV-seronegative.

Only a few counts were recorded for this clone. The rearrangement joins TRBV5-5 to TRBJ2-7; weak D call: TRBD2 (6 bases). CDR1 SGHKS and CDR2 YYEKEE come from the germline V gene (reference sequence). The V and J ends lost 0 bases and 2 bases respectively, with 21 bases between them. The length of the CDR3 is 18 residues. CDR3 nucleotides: TGTGCCAGCAGCTTGGAAGCGGGCGAACGGGCTGGGACCTACGAGCAGTACTTC. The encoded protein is CASSLEAGERAGTYEQYF.

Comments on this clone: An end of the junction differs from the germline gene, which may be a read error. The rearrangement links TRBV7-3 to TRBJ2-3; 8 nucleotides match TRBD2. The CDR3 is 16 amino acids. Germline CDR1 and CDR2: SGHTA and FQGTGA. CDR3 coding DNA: TGTGCCAGCAGCCTAACCGGGCGGGAGGCTACAGATACGCAGTATTTT. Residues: CASSLTGREATDTQYF.

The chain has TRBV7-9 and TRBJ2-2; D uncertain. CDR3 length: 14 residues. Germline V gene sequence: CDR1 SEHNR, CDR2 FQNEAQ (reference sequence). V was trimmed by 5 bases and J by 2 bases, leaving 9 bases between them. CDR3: CASSPLPNTGELFF. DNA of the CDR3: TGTGCCAGCAGCCCCCTACCCAACACCGGGGAGCTGTTTTTT.

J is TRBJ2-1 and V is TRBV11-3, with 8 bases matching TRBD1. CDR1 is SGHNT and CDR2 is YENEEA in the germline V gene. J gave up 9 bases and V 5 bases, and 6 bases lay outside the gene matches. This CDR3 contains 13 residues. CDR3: CASSTQGGGEQFF. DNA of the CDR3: TGTGCCAGCAGCACACAGGGGGGTGGTGAGCAGTTCTTC.

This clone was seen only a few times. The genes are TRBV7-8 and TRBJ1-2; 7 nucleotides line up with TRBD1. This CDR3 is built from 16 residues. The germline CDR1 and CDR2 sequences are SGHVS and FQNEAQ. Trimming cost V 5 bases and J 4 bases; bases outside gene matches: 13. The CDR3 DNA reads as TGTGCCAGCAGCCCGACTACCAGGGGGTTAGGCTATGGCTACACCTTC. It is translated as CASSPTTRGLGYGYTF.

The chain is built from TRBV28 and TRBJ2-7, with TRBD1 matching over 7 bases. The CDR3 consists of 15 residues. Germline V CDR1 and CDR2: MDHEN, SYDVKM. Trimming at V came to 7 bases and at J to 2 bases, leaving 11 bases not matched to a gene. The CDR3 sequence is CASTLRDRKAYEQYF. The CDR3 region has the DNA TGTGCCAGCACCCTTCGGGACAGAAAGGCCTACGAGCAGTACTTC.

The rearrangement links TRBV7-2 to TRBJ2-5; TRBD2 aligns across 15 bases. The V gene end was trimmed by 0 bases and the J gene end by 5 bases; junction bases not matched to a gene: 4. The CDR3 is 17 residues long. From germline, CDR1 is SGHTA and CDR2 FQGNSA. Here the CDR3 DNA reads TGTGCCAGCAGCTTAGCAGGGACTAGCGGGGGGCGGGAGACCCAGTACTTC. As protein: CASSLAGTSGGRETQYF.

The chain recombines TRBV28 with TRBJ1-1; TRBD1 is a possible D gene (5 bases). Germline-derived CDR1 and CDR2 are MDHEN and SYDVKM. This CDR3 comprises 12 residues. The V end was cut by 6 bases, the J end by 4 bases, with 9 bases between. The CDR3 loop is CASSYGGTEAFF. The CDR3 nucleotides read TGTGCCAGCAGCTACGGGGGCACTGAAGCTTTCTTT.

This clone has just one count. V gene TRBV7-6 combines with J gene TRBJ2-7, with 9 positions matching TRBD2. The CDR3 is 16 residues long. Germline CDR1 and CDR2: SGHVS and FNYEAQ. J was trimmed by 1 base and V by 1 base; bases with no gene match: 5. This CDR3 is CASSLGLSGGSYEQYF. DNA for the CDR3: TGTGCCAGCAGCTTAGGGCTTAGCGGGGGATCCTACGAGCAGTACTTC.

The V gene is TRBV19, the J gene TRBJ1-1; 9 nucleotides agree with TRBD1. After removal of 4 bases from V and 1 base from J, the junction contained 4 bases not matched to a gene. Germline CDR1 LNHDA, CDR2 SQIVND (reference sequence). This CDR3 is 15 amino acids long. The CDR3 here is CASSTLGQGNTEAFF. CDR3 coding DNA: TGTGCCAGTAGTACCCTGGGACAGGGGAACACTGAAGCTTTCTTT.

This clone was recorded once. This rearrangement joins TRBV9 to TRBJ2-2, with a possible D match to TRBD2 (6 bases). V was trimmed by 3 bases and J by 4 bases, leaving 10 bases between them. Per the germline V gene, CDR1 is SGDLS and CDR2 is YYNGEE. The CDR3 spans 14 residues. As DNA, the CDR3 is TGTGCCAGCAGCGCGGGAGCGGGCACCGGGGAGCTGTTTTTT. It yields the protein CASSAGAGTGELFF.

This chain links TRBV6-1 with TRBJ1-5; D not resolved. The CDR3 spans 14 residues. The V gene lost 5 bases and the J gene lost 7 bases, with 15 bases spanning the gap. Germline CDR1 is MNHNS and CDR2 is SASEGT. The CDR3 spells CASSSPTEGQPQHF. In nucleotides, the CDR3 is TGTGCCAGCAGTAGCCCCACAGAAGGCCAGCCCCAGCATTTT.

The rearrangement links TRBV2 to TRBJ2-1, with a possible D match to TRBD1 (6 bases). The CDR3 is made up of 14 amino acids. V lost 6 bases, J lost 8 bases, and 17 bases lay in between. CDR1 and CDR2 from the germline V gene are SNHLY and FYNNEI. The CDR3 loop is CASRENDRSYEQFF. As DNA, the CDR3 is TGTGCCAGCAGGGAAAACGACAGGTCCTATGAGCAGTTCTTC. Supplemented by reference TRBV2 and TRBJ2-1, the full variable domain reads EPEVTQTPSHQVTQMGQEVILRCVPISNHLYFYWYRQILGQKVEFLVSFYNNEISEKSEIFDDQFSVERPDGSNFTLKIRSTKLEDSAMYFCASRENDRSYEQFFGPGTRLTVL.

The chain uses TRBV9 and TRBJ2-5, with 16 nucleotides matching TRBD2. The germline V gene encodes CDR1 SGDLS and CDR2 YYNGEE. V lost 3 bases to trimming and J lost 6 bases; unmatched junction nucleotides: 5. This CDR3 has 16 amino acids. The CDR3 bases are TGTGCCAGCAGCGGGGGACTAGCGGGGGGGGGAAAGACCCAGTACTTC. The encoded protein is CASSGGLAGGGKTQYF. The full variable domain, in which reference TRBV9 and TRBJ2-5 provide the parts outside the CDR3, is DSGVTQTPKHLITATGQRVTLRCSPRSGDLSVYWYQQSLDQGLQFLIQYYNGEERAKGNILERFSAQQFPDLHSELNLSSLELGDSALYFCASSGGLAGGGKTQYFGPGTRLLVL.

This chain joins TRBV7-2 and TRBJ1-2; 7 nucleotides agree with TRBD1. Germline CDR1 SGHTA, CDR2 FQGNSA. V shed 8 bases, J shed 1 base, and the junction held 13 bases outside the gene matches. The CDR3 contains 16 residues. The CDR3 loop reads CASVHTGDALNYGYTF. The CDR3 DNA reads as TGTGCCAGCGTACATACAGGGGACGCTCTTAACTATGGCTACACCTTC.

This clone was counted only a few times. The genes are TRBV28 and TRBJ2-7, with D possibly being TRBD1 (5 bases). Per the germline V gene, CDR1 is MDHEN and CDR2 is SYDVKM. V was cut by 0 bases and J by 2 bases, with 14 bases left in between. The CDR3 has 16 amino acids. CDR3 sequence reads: CASSLWDITKPYEQYF. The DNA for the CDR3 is TGTGCCAGCAGTTTATGGGACATAACCAAACCCTACGAGCAGTACTTC.

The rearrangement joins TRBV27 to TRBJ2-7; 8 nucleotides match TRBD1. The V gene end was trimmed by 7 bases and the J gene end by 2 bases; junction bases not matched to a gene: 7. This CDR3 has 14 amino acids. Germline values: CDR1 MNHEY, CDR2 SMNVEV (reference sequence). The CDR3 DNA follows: TGTGCCAGCAAACCGGGACAGGCGCCCTACGAGCAGTACTTC. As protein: CASKPGQAPYEQYF.

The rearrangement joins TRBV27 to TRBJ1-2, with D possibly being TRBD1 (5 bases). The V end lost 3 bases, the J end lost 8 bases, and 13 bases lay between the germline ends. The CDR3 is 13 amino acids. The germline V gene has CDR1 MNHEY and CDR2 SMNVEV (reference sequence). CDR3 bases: TGTGCCAGCAGTTTGGGGGGAACGTGGGGCTACACCTTC. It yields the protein CASSLGGTWGYTF.

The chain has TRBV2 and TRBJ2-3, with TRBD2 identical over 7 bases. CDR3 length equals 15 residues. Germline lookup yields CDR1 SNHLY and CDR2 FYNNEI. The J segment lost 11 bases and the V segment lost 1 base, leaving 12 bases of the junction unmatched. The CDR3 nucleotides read TGTGCCAGCAGTGAAGGACTAGCTTCCGGAACGCAGCAGTATTTT. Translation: CASSEGLASGTQQYF.

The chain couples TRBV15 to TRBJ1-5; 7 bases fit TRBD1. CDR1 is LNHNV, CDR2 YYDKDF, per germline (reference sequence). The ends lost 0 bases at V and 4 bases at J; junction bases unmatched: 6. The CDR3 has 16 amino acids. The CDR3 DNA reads TGTGCCACCAGCAGAGATCGGGCAGGGGGGAATCAGCCCCAGCATTTT. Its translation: CATSRDRAGGNQPQHF.

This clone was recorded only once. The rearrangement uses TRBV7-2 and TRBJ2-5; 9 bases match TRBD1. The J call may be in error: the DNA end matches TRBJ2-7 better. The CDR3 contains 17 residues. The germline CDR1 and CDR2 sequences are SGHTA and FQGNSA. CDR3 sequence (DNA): TGTGCCAGCAGCTTACCTCATGGGACAGGGAGGGTCTACGAGCAGTACTTC. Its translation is CASSLPHGTGRVYEQYF.

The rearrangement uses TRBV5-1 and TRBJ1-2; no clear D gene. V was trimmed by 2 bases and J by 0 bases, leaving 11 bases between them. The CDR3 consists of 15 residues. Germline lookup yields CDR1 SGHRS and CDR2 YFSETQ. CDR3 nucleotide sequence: TGCGCCAGCAGCTTTATCCCCTCCGCTAACTATGGCTACACCTTC. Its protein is CASSFIPSANYGYTF.

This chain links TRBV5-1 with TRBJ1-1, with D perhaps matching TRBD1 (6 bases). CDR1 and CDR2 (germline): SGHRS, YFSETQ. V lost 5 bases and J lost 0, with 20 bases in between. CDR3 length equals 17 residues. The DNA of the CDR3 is TGCGCCAGCAGGAATTTCCGGGACATAGGATTGAACACTGAAGCTTTCTTT. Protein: CASRNFRDIGLNTEAFF. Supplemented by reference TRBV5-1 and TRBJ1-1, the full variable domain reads KAGVTQTPRYLIKTRGQQVTLSCSPISGHRSVSWYQQTPGQGLQFLFEYFSETQRNKGNFPGRFSGRQFSNSRSEMNVSTLELGDSALYLCASRNFRDIGLNTEAFFGQGTRLTVV.

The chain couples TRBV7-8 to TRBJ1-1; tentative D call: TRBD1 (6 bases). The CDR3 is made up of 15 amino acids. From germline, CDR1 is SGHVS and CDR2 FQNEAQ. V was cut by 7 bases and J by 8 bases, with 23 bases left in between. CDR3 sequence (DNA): TGTGCCAGCACCTTGAACCCGACAGGCGAGAAGGAAGCTTTCTTT. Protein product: CASTLNPTGEKEAFF. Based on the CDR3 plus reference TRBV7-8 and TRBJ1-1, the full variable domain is GAGVSQSPRYKVAKRGQDVALRCDPISGHVSLFWYQQALGQGPEFLTYFQNEAQLDKSGLPSDRFFAERPEGSVSTLKIQRTQQEDSAVYLCASTLNPTGEKEAFFGQGTRLTVV.